This record looks at one TCR beta chain sequence and its context. Germline V gives CDR1 SGHDN, CDR2 FVKESK. The CDR3 length is 13 residues. Deletions cut 2 bases from V and 7 bases from J, with 11 bases between. The whole isolated RNA underwent reverse transcription, so sequencing captured expressed TCRB transcripts. TCRdb's copy holds only in-frame clones and misses some; the assay was immunoSEQ multiplex PCR. In the table there are nearly 350,000 clones, roughly 8% of which are singletons. CD45RO/CCR7/CD25/CD127/CD95/CD27 staining was used to isolate CD4+ naive, central memory, regulatory and stem cell-like memory cells by sorting. Sorting produced populations that all topped 98% purity. This specimen belongs to a study of beta chain features in type 1 diabetes.

This clonotype was sampled from a woman between 18 and 29 years old in good health. Material: central memory CD4+ T cells from blood. J is TRBJ1-1 and V is TRBV14; D may be TRBD1 (5 bases). The CDR3 DNA is TGTGCCAGCAGCCAACAGGGTTTGGGTGAAGCTTTCTTT. Amino acids: CASSQQGLGEAFF. Together with reference TRBV14 and TRBJ1-1, the CDR3 gives the full variable domain: EAGVTQFPSHSVIEKGQTVTLRCDPISGHDNLYWYRRVMGKEIKFLLHFVKESKQDESGMPNNRFLAERTGGTYSTLKVQPAELEDSGVYFCASSQQGLGEAFFGQGTRLTVV.